This TCR beta chain was sequenced in a study of T-cell memory formation after mild COVID-19. Study-level findings and limits: Some responding clones appeared in pre-infection memory, suggesting cross-reactive memory joined. Chiefly within CM and EM were the contracting CD4+ clones; CD8+ ones were within EMRA.

There are 17 residues in the CDR3. Trimming pared 5 bases from V and 0 bases from J, leaving 20 bases between. Germline CDR1 SGHTA, CDR2 FQGNSA. Using its own MiXCR run on the 5' RACE reads, TCRdb lists one record per CDR3 protein. The table lists hundreds of thousands of distinct CDR3 sequences, around a quarter of them singletons. Concerning this clonotype itself: Its antigen is not known.

The clonotype originates from an adult woman who had mild COVID-19 (a few samples of this study predate the infection). Cell type and time point are not known. The sample consisted of PBMCs or a T cell subset sorted from them (not recorded which). V and J are TRBV7-2 and TRBJ2-7; D unclear. The CDR3 nucleotides are TGTGCCAGCAGCCAGATACCAGAGTTGGACGTCTCCTACGAGCAGTACTTC. Translated, it gives CASSQIPELDVSYEQYF.